Below, 16 T cell receptor beta chains from the same sample are listed, as sequenced in a study of T cell clonality in common variable immunodeficiency. Whole-study findings and limits: In common variable immunodeficiency, TCR beta chains reportedly carried fewer deletions and N-nucleotide insertions.

Sequencing used immunoSEQ multiplex PCR; TCRdb keeps in-frame clones, though not all of them. The profile covers around 15,000 clones, none occurring a single time. Their target antigens are unknown. Sequenced material: peripheral blood mononuclear cells. The receptors come from a human donor with common variable immunodeficiency.

This clone was seen at least ten times. The read falls 3 residues short of the CDR3 end, and the missing part is taken from the germline J gene. This chain links TRBV7-2 with TRBJ2-3; D gene unclear. From germline, CDR1 is SGHTA and CDR2 FQGNSA. The germline V and J ends were trimmed by 3 bases and 7 bases, with 8 bases remaining between them. This CDR3 comprises 12 residues. This CDR3 reads CASSFSRNTQYF. The part of the CDR3 DNA that was read is TGTGCCAGCAGCTTTAGCCGAAATACG.

Of note for this clone: The read ends 3 residues shy of where the CDR3 ends; the end is completed using the germline J gene. The rearrangement links TRBV30 to TRBJ1-5; D is perhaps TRBD1 (5 bases). The CDR3 runs 15 residues. Germline-derived CDR1 and CDR2 are GTSNPN and SVGIG (reference sequence). V was pared by 0 bases and J by 4 bases, with 13 bases between. The CDR3 sequence: CAWSVQIGVNQPQHF. The covered CDR3 bases are TGTGCCTGGAGTGTACAGATAGGGGTTAATCAGCCC.

In its sample, this clone was seen a few times. The read ends 3 residues shy of where the CDR3 ends; the end is completed using the germline J gene. The rearrangement joins TRBV19 to TRBJ2-3; D might be TRBD2 (5 bases). Per germline, CDR1 LNHDA and CDR2 SQIVND (reference sequence). The CDR3 consists of 14 residues. Trimming removed 4 bases at V and 0 bases at J, with 8 bases between. CDR3 sequence: CASSTQRSTDTQYF. Partial CDR3 DNA: TGTGCCAGTAGTACCCAGCGGAGCACAGATACG.

This clone was seen a handful of times. With the read ending 3 residues before the CDR3 end, the germline J gene is used to fill in that end. The V gene is TRBV7-2, the J gene TRBJ1-6, with TRBD1 as a possible D gene (6 bases). The germline V gene encodes CDR1 SGHTA and CDR2 FQGNSA. The CDR3 totals 14 residues. The ends were cut back, 1 base at V and 9 bases at J, with 10 bases in the middle. This chain's CDR3 is CASSLGRGGSPLHF. The DNA read from the CDR3 is TGTGCCAGCAGCTTAGGACGAGGGGGTTCACCC.

A note on this clone: The read falls 3 residues short of the CDR3 end, and the missing part is taken from the germline J gene. This sequence joins TRBV30 and TRBJ1-2; TRBD1 matches 7 bases. The V gene's germline CDR1 is GTSNPN and CDR2 SVGIG (reference sequence). CDR3 length: 13 amino acids. The V segment lost 4 bases and the J segment 6 bases; nucleotides outside the gene matches: 8. The CDR3 DNA, read in part, is TGTGCCTGGAACCAGGGACAGAATGATGGC. It specifies CAWNQGQNDG. The entire CDR3 protein reads CAWNQGQNDGYTF. Combining the CDR3 with reference TRBV30 and TRBJ1-2 gives the whole variable domain SQTIHQWPATLVQPVGSPLSLECTVEGTSNPNLYWYRQAAGRGLQLLFYSVGIGQISSEVPQNLSASRPQDRQFILSSKKLLLSDSGFYLCAWNQGQNDGYTFGSGTRLTVV.

This clone was seen more than once but under ten times. With the read ending 3 residues before the CDR3 end, the germline J gene is used to fill in that end. V and J are TRBV7-2 and TRBJ2-7, with 7 bases that match TRBD2. The CDR3 is 15 residues long. V dropped 0 bases and J dropped 2; count of bases not matched to a gene: 4. CDR1 and CDR2 (germline): SGHTA, FQGNSA. The part of the CDR3 DNA that was read is TGTGCCAGCAGCTTAGCAGCGGGGCGGACCTACGAG. Translated, it gives CASSLAAGRTYE. The whole CDR3 reads CASSLAAGRTYEQYF.

This clone was observed a few times. The CDR3 is cut off 3 residues early in the read; its end comes from the germline J gene. This chain joins TRBV7-6 and TRBJ2-1; 8 bases line up with TRBD2. Germline-derived CDR1 and CDR2 are SGHVS and FNYEAQ. The V gene end was trimmed by 5 bases and the J gene end by 9 bases; junction bases not matched to a gene: 15. The CDR3 sequence is 16 residues long. The sequenced CDR3 bases are TGTGCCAGCAGCCCCTATGCGGGGGGCCCGGGTGGTGAG. Its translation: CASSPYAGGPGGE. In full, the CDR3 reads CASSPYAGGPGGEQFF. The variable domain in full, with the rest retrieved from reference TRBV7-6 and TRBJ2-1, is GAGVSQSPRYKVTKRGQDVALRCDPISGHVSLYWYRQALGQGPEFLTYFNYEAQQDKSGLPNDRFSAERPEGSISTLTIQRTEQRDSAMYRCASSPYAGGPGGEQFFGPGTRLTVL.

With regard to this clone: The CDR3 end falls 3 residues outside the read, so it is completed with the germline J gene. This rearrangement joins TRBV19 to TRBJ2-1; tentative D call: TRBD2 (6 bases). Germline values: CDR1 LNHDA, CDR2 SQIVND (reference sequence). Deletions cut 9 bases from V and 7 bases from J, with 13 bases between. The CDR3 has 12 amino acids. CDR3 bases read: TGTGCCAGGCGGCAGGGAGGAAATGAG. Amino acid sequence: CARRQGGNE. In full, the CDR3 reads CARRQGGNEQFF. Filled out from reference TRBV19 and TRBJ2-1, the complete variable domain reads DGGITQSPKYLFRKEGQNVTLSCEQNLNHDAMYWYRQDPGQGLRLIYYSQIVNDFQKGDIAEGYSVSREKKESFPLTVTSAQKNPTAFYLCARRQGGNEQFFGPGTRLTVL.

This clone has a handful of counts. Read data end 3 residues before the CDR3 end; the end is taken from the germline J gene. The J gene is TRBJ1-5, the V gene TRBV7-2; D gene unclear. The CDR3 consists of 14 residues. Germline V gene data show CDR1 as SGHTA and CDR2 as FQGNSA. V was cut by 1 base and J by 4 bases, with 8 bases left in between. Partial CDR3 DNA: TGTGCCAGCAGCTTAGAAAATCTTAATCAGCCC. It yields the protein CASSLENLNQP. The CDR3 reads in full as CASSLENLNQPQHF.

As to this clone: This sample includes further DNA sequences coding for the same CDR3. The sequenced part of the CDR3 DNA is TGTGCCAGTAGTATAGCGGGGAGCACAGATACG. Amino acids: CASSIAGSTDT. The whole CDR3 is CASSIAGSTDTQYF. The V and J genes are TRBV19 and TRBJ2-3; perhaps TRBD2 as D (5 bases). The sequenced fragment ends 3 residues before the CDR3 boundary, so the rest is inferred from the germline J gene. The ends were cut back, 1 base at V and 0 bases at J, with 5 bases in the middle. The CDR3 is 14 residues long. Germline V CDR1 and CDR2: LNHDA, SQIVND (reference sequence).

This clone was counted at least ten times. Coverage ceases 3 residues before the CDR3 finishes, and the germline J gene fills in the end. This chain joins TRBV6-4 and TRBJ1-4; weak D call: TRBD1 (5 bases). V dropped 7 bases and J dropped 3 bases, with 18 bases sitting between them. This CDR3 is 16 amino acids long. Germline CDR1 reads MRHNA; CDR2 reads SNTAGT. Here the CDR3 reads CASTTVGEVANEKLFF. The part of the CDR3 DNA that was read is TGTGCCAGCACCACGGTAGGGGAGGTGGCTAATGAAAAA.

This clone came up a few times. From the germline J gene comes the end of the CDR3, since the read stops 3 residues before it. The genes are TRBV20-1 and TRBJ2-7; 9 bases are a match to TRBD2. V was pared by 4 bases and J by 6 bases, with 13 bases of the junction left unmatched. CDR3 length equals 15 residues. The germline V gene encodes CDR1 DFQATT and CDR2 SNEGSKA (reference sequence). Incomplete CDR3 DNA: TGCAGTGCTACAAGCCCTAGCGGGGTCCGGGTCGAG. Protein product: CSATSPSGVRVE. The CDR3 as a whole reads CSATSPSGVRVEQYF.

The sample holds many counts of this clone. Coverage ceases 3 residues before the CDR3 finishes, and the germline J gene fills in the end. The chain employs TRBV20-1 and TRBJ2-5; 10 nucleotides agree with TRBD2. The V segment lost 6 bases and the J segment 5 bases; nucleotides outside the gene matches: 0. The CDR3 is made up of 11 amino acids. Germline CDR1 DFQATT, CDR2 SNEGSKA (reference sequence). The sequenced part of the CDR3 DNA is TGCAGTGCAGCGGGGGGGGAGACC. It yields the protein CSAAGGET. The whole CDR3 protein is CSAAGGETQYF.

Details on this clone: The read gets to within 3 residues of the CDR3 end, and the germline J gene fills in the rest. The rearrangement links TRBV20-1 to TRBJ2-5, with D perhaps TRBD2 (6 bases). V was cut by 1 base and J by 4 bases, with 13 bases left in between. The CDR3 is 14 amino acids. Germline assignment: CDR1 DFQATT and CDR2 SNEGSKA (reference sequence). CDR3 residues: CSARAVLATETQYF. CDR3 bases read: TGCAGTGCTAGAGCGGTACTAGCTACAGAGACC.

In this sample, this clone turned up a few times. The read ends 3 residues early relative to the CDR3; the germline J gene fills the gap. This chain connects TRBV7-2 to TRBJ2-7; D is ambiguous. Germline assignment: CDR1 SGHTA and CDR2 FQGNSA. The CDR3 extends over 11 amino acids. Deletions cut 5 bases from V and 3 bases from J, with 5 bases between. This CDR3 is CASSPGYEQYF. Incomplete CDR3 DNA: TGTGCCAGCAGCCCCGGCTACGAG.

CDR3 sequence: CASSPAVPGQGATEAFF. CDR3 DNA, as far as it was read: TGTGCCAGCTCACCAGCCGTCCCGGGACAGGGGGCCACTGAA. The rearrangement uses TRBV18 and TRBJ1-1; 12 bases align to TRBD1. The read ends 3 residues shy of where the CDR3 ends; the end is completed using the germline J gene. The CDR3 covers 17 residues. V was pared by 2 bases and J by 4 bases, with 8 bases of the junction left unmatched. Germline CDR1 is KGHSH and CDR2 is LQKENI.